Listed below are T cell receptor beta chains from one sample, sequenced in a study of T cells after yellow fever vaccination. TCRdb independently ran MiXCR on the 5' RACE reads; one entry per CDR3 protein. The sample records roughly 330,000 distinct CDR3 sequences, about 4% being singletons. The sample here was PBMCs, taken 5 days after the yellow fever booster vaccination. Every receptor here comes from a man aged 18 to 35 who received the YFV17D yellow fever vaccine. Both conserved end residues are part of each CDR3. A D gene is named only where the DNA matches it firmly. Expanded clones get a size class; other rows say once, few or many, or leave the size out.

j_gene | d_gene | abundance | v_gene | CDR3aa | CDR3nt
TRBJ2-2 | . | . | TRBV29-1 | CSVGEYNTGELFF | TGCAGCGTTGGTGAATATAACACCGGGGAGCTGTTTTTT
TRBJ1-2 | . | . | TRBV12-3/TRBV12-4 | CASRVSPGGGYTF | TGTGCCAGCAGGGTCTCCCCTGGGGGGGGCTACACCTTC
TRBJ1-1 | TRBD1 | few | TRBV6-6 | CASRQGGDTEAFF | TGTGCCAGCAGGCAGGGGGGGGACACTGAAGCTTTCTTT
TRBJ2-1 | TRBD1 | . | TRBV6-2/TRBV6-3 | CASSSDRDYNEQFF | TGTGCCAGCAGCTCGGACAGGGACTACAATGAGCAGTTCTTC
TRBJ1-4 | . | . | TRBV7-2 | CASSLALRGATNEKLFF | TGTGCCAGCAGCTTAGCCCTCCGGGGAGCAACTAATGAAAAACTGTTTTTT
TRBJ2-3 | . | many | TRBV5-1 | CASSYPLATTDTQYF | TGCGCCAGCAGCTACCCTCTAGCGACCACAGATACGCAGTATTTT
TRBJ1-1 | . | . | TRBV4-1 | CASSPQAYGGHTEAFF | TGCGCCAGCAGCCCCCAGGCTTACGGGGGGCACACTGAAGCTTTCTTT
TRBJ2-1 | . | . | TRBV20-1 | CSASGEYNEQFF | TGCAGTGCTAGTGGGGAATACAATGAGCAGTTCTTC
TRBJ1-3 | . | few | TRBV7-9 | CASSEEPGALVRTIYF | TGTGCCAGCAGTGAGGAACCCGGGGCCCTCGTACGGACCATATATTTT
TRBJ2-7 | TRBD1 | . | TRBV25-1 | CASSERPGQGSYEQYF | TGTGCCAGCAGTGAAAGACCGGGACAGGGGTCCTACGAGCAGTACTTC
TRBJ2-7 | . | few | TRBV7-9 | CASSPTYGQSYEQYF | TGTGCCAGCAGCCCCACTTACGGACAGTCCTACGAGCAGTACTTC
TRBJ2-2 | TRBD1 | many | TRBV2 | CASNWEQGLGELFF | TGTGCCAGCAATTGGGAACAGGGGCTCGGGGAGCTGTTTTTT
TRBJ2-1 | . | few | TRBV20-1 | CSARDLRGALDEQFF | TGCAGTGCTAGAGATCTACGGGGGGCCTTGGATGAGCAGTTCTTC
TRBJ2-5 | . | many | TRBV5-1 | CASSLDVQKTQETQYF | TGCGCCAGCAGCTTGGATGTTCAGAAAACCCAAGAGACCCAGTACTTC
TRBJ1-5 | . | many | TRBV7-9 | CASGPGRGPQHF | TGTGCCAGCGGCCCAGGGAGAGGACCCCAGCATTTT
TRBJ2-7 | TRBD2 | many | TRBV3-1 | CASRGGGGVYEQYF | TGTGCCAGCAGGGGCGGGGGAGGTGTGTACGAGCAGTACTTC
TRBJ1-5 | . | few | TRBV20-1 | CSARDSRRGIQPQHF | TGCAGTGCTAGAGATTCTCGCAGGGGAATTCAGCCCCAGCATTTT
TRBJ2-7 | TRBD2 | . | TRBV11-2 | CASSQLRLRGANEQYF | TGTGCCAGCAGCCAACTTCGGTTGCGGGGGGCCAACGAGCAGTACTTC
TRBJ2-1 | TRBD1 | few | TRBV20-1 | CSATSDREEQFF | TGCAGTGCTACCTCGGACAGGGAGGAGCAGTTCTTC
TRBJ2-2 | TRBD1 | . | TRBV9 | CASSAQGTGELFF | TGTGCCAGCAGCGCACAGGGGACCGGGGAGCTGTTTTTT
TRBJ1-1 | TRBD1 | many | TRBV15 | CATSRDRDSADGAFF | TGTGCCACCAGCAGAGATCGGGACAGCGCCGATGGGGCTTTCTTT
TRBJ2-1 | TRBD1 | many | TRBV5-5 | CASSARQGKFF | TGTGCCAGCAGCGCTCGACAGGGGAAGTTCTTC
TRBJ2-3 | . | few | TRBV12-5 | CASGLVLGGPDTQYF | TGTGCTAGTGGTTTGGTACTCGGGGGCCCAGATACGCAGTATTTT
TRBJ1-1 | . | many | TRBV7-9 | CASRSGALNTEAFF | TGTGCCAGCAGGTCGGGAGCACTGAACACTGAAGCTTTCTTT
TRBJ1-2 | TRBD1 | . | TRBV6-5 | CATRTGGYGYTF | TGTGCCACCCGGACAGGAGGCTATGGCTACACCTTC
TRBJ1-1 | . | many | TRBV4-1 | CASSQGASAGLTEAFF | TGCGCCAGCAGCCAAGGTGCCTCAGCGGGGCTCACTGAAGCTTTCTTT
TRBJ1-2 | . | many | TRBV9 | CASGHRENYGYTF | TGTGCCAGCGGCCACAGGGAGAACTATGGCTACACCTTC
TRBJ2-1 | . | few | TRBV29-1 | CSVARGGAANEQFF | TGCAGCGTTGCCAGGGGGGGGGCCGCGAATGAGCAGTTCTTC
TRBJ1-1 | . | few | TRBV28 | CASRSPRGEAFF | TGTGCCAGCAGATCTCCCAGGGGAGAAGCTTTCTTT
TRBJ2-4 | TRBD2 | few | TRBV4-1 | CASSPGLGKNIQYF | TGCGCCAGCAGCCCGGGACTAGGCAAAAACATTCAGTACTTC
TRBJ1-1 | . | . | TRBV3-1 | CASSLTDRNTEAFF | TGTGCCAGCAGCCTTACTGACAGGAACACTGAAGCTTTCTTT
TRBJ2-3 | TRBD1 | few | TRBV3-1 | CASSHQPRGPGDTQYF | TGTGCCAGCAGCCACCAGCCAAGGGGGCCGGGAGATACGCAGTATTTT
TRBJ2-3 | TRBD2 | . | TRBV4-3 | CASSQLAGGPDTQYF | TGCGCCAGCAGCCAGCTAGCGGGGGGGCCTGATACGCAGTATTTT
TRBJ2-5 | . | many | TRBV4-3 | CASSQDRAWGTETQYF | TGCGCCAGCAGCCAAGATCGGGCATGGGGAACAGAGACCCAGTACTTC
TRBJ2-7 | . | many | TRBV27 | CASSFEYGERFRQYF | TGTGCCAGCAGTTTTGAATACGGGGAAAGATTCAGGCAGTACTTC
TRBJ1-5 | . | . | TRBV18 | CASSPTLDQPQHF | TGTGCCAGCTCACCTACTTTAGATCAGCCCCAGCATTTT
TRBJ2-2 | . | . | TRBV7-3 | CASSLVAVGELFF | TGTGCCAGCAGCTTAGTAGCGGTCGGGGAGCTGTTTTTT
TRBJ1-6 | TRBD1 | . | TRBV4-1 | CASSQVQGDLNSPLHF | TGCGCCAGCAGCCAAGTGCAGGGGGACCTTAATTCACCCCTCCACTTT
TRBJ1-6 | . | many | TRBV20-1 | CSAREVAGSPLHF | TGCAGTGCTAGAGAGGTGGCGGGTTCACCCCTCCACTTT
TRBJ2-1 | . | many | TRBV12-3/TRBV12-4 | CASSFLGFYEQFF | TGTGCCAGCAGTTTCCTCGGTTTCTATGAGCAGTTCTTC
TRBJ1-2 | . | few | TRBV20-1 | CSASPWASYGYTF | TGCAGTGCTAGTCCCTGGGCGTCCTATGGCTACACCTTC
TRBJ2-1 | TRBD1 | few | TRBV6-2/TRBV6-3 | CASGKDRSPLEQFF | TGTGCCAGCGGCAAGGACAGGAGCCCCCTCGAGCAGTTCTTC
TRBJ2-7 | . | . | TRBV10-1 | CASSKGPYEQYF | TGCGCCAGCAGTAAGGGACCCTACGAGCAGTACTTC
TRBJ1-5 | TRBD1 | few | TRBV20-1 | CSAKGQALNQPQHF | TGCAGTGCTAAGGGACAGGCATTGAATCAGCCCCAGCATTTT
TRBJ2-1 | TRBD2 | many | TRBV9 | CASSPSGVAGYNEQFF | TGTGCCAGCAGCCCCTCCGGGGTAGCGGGCTACAATGAGCAGTTCTTC
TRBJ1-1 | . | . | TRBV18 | CASSPTWGDTANTEAFF | TGTGCCAGCTCACCAACCTGGGGGGATACGGCGAACACTGAAGCTTTCTTT